This T cell receptor (beta chain) is drawn from a study of cytomegalovirus exposure and HLA in healthy donors. Turning to this clone: Its specificity is unknown.

Separation from the approximately 710-subject first cohort characterized the roughly 120-subject validation cohort, to which the donors belonged. V was shortened by 4 bases and J by 2 bases, with 13 bases between the two germline ends. CDR3 length: 14 amino acids. Germline lookup yields CDR1 SGHDT and CDR2 YYEEEE. Whole-study results and caveats: Among TCR beta chains, those listed as cytomegalovirus-associated numbered over 150.

The data were produced by immunoSEQ multiplex PCR, yet TCRdb's version contains in-frame clones alone and is incomplete. The data show around 250,000 clones, with nearly 90% seen just once and 0.3% to 0.4% held by the top ten. The V call is TRBV5-6, the J call TRBJ2-7; maybe TRBD2 (5 bases). Input material: PBMCs. The source is a woman aged 18-29 years in good health and CMV-seronegative. This CDR3 is CASSILEPTYEQYF. The CDR3 nucleotides are TGTGCCAGCAGCATACTAGAACCAACCTACGAGCAGTACTTC.